These T cell receptor beta chains were read from a single sample in a study of T cells in tuberculosis. The assay was immunoSEQ multiplex PCR, and TCRdb's table has in-frame clones only and misses some. The table records some 26,000 clones, around nine tenths of them present only once. Sequencing was carried out using PBMCs. All receptors derive from a donor between 10 and 35 years old with latent tuberculosis or without tuberculosis infection. Some clones in this sample may be carry-over from other donors' samples. CDR3s include the opening cysteine and the closing phenylalanine or tryptophan. D genes are given only for firm matches. Only some rows state a clone size, as once, few, many or a class for expanded clones.

J,D,size,V,CDR3,DNA
TRBJ1-6,NA,NA,TRBV18,CASSYKGHNSPLHF,TGTGCCAGCTCCTACAAGGGGCATAATTCACCCCTCCACTTT
TRBJ2-1,NA,NA,TRBV7-6,CASSLADGLYNEQFF,TGTGCCAGCAGCTTAGCGGATGGGCTCTACAATGAGCAGTTCTTC
TRBJ1-2,NA,NA,TRBV28,CASSLYPPDRIYGYTF,TGTGCCAGCAGTTTATACCCTCCGGACAGAATCTATGGCTACACCTTC
TRBJ1-2,NA,NA,TRBV21-1,CASSKDPGNYGYTF,TGTGCCAGCAGCAAAGATCCAGGGAACTATGGCTACACCTTC
TRBJ2-7,TRBD1,few,TRBV12-5,CASGFWTGREQYF,TGTGCTAGTGGTTTTTGGACAGGGAGGGAGCAGTACTTC
TRBJ2-5,NA,NA,TRBV7-2,CASSLAGGETQYF,TGTGCCAGCAGCTTAGCGGGAGGAGAGACCCAGTACTTC
TRBJ1-2,NA,NA,TRBV7-9,CASSPDRGDYGYTF,TGTGCCAGCAGCCCAGATCGGGGGGACTATGGCTACACCTTC
TRBJ1-3,NA,NA,TRBV29-1,CSVVPGASGNTIYF,TGCAGCGTTGTACCAGGGGCCTCTGGAAACACCATATATTTT
TRBJ2-5,NA,NA,TRBV2,CASSPPSVVLYF,TGTGCCAGCAGTCCCCCTTCGGTAGTGTTGTACTTC
TRBJ1-2,TRBD1,once,TRBV19,CASSMTGRKDYGYTF,TGTGCCAGTAGTATGACAGGGAGGAAGGACTATGGCTACACCTTC
TRBJ1-6,TRBD1,NA,TRBV7-2,CASSLAGTANSPLHF,TGTGCCAGCAGCTTAGCTGGGACAGCGAATTCACCCCTCCACTTT
TRBJ2-1,TRBD2,NA,TRBV27,CASTRTSGGAHNEQFF,TGTGCCAGTACTAGGACTAGCGGGGGGGCGCACAATGAGCAGTTCTTC
TRBJ2-7,NA,NA,TRBV30,CAWNPGSGEQYF,TGTGCCTGGAATCCGGGATCCGGGGAGCAGTACTTC
TRBJ2-2,NA,NA,TRBV6-1,CASSEVGQNTGELFF,TGTGCCAGCAGTGAAGTGGGACAGAACACCGGGGAGCTGTTTTTT
TRBJ2-2,TRBD1,NA,TRBV6-1,CASGGTGASGELFF,TGTGCCAGCGGAGGGACAGGGGCCTCCGGGGAGCTGTTTTTT
TRBJ2-1,NA,NA,TRBV20-1,CSASSGNEQFF,TGCAGTGCTAGTTCCGGGAATGAGCAGTTCTTC